This T cell receptor beta chain was found in a study of shared clonotypes between healthy human individuals. In the study overall: The donor pool was made up of a couple of women and three men aged 18 to 49. Per donor, three plates held CD4 naive cells, three held CD4 memory, two held CD8 naive and one held CD8 memory. Findings and caveats of the study: Generation probabilities were higher for clonotypes shared across all four sorted-subset donors than for unshared ones.

Unmatched junction bases numbered 8, after V lost 5 bases and J lost 6 bases. The CDR3 extends over 14 amino acids. Looked up from germline, CDR1 is SGHTA and CDR2 is FQGTGA. An assay was performed, and its level was deep. Clones were sequenced by immunoSEQ multiplex PCR, and TCRdb holds only the in-frame ones, with some missing. The sample lists fewer than 3 million clones, around 93% seen once, with 0.37% in the top ten. About this clone: Its specificity is unknown.

The sample was naive CD4+ T cells from PBMCs. Subset meaning: CD45RA+ positively selected. The chain combines TRBV7-3 with TRBJ2-3; TRBD2 agrees at 7 bases. The clonotype originates from a man between 18 and 35 years old in good health. Some clones in this sample may be carry-over from other donors' samples. CDR3 sequence reads: CASSPGLVPDTQYF. The CDR3 DNA reads as TGTGCCAGCAGCCCCGGACTAGTACCGGATACGCAGTATTTT.